This T cell receptor beta chain stems from a study of blood T cell repertoires in COVID-19. Study at large: The study drew acute and convalescent COVID-19 samples from the United States, Italy and Spain. PBMCs, B-cell-depleted T cells, or T cells provided the cDNA or gDNA that made up the material.

Germline V gene lookup returns CDR1 SGHKS and CDR2 YYEKEE (reference sequence). There are 15 residues in the CDR3. With 2 bases removed from V and 0 bases from J, the gap between germline ends came to 11 bases. The data were produced by immunoSEQ multiplex PCR, yet TCRdb's version contains in-frame clones alone and is incomplete. The sample holds about 90,000 clones, 80% seen once. Sequencing was done on a sample of peripheral blood. The chain combines TRBV5-5 with TRBJ1-1, with D uncertain. This TCR came from a woman aged 70-85 years with acute or convalescent COVID-19. The CDR3 nucleotides read TGTGCCAGCAGCTTTGAGGGTCGCGTGAACACTGAAGCTTTCTTT. Translated, it gives CASSFEGRVNTEAFF. Together with reference TRBV5-5 and TRBJ1-1, the CDR3 gives the full variable domain: DAGVTQSPTHLIKTRGQQVTLRCSPISGHKSVSWYQQVLGQGPQFIFQYYEKEERGRGNFPDRFSARQFPNYSSELNVNALLLGDSALYLCASSFEGRVNTEAFFGQGTRLTVV.